The next 30 T cell receptor beta chains were all read from a single sample in a study of shared clonotypes between healthy human individuals. The assay was immunoSEQ multiplex PCR, and TCRdb's table has in-frame clones only and misses some. The table records under 600,000 clones, about three quarters of them present only once. The sequencing sample was made of PBMCs. Receptor source: a woman aged 40 to 49 in good health. Some clones in this sample may be carry-over from other donors' samples.

V usage is TRBV21-1 and J usage is TRBJ2-5; TRBD2, the table's D call, lacks a check against the DNA. TRBV21-1 is recorded as a pseudogene. The length of the CDR3 is 14 residues. The CDR3 spells CASSTRDSQETQYF. DNA for the CDR3: TGTGCCAGCAGCACTCGGGACTCCCAAGAGACCCAGTACTTC.

This chain uses TRBV19 with TRBJ2-7; tentative D call: TRBD1 (6 bases). Germline V lookup: CDR1 LNHDA, CDR2 SQIVND (reference sequence). Trimming took off 5 bases at V and 3 bases at J, with 20 bases between the two ends. The CDR3 is made up of 16 amino acids. CDR3 amino acids: CASSPEFQGTVYEQYF. CDR3 sequence (DNA): TGTGCCAGTAGTCCCGAATTCCAGGGGACCGTCTACGAGCAGTACTTC.

The chain carries TRBV2 and TRBJ2-3; D possibly corresponds to TRBD2 (6 bases). Trimming removed 3 bases at V and 0 bases at J, with 7 bases between. Germline CDR1 and CDR2: SNHLY and FYNNEI. The CDR3 is 14 amino acids. This CDR3 is CASSERGSTDTQYF. CDR3 coding DNA: TGTGCCAGCAGTGAGCGGGGTAGCACAGATACGCAGTATTTT.

V is TRBV7-2 and J is TRBJ2-1, with 8 bases matching TRBD2. Germline loops: CDR1 SGHTA, CDR2 FQGNSA. The junction had 9 bases not matched to a gene; V was cut back by 3 bases and J by 8 bases. The CDR3 totals 15 residues. The CDR3 loop reads CASSFFSGTRDEQFF. CDR3 sequence (DNA): TGTGCCAGCAGCTTTTTTAGCGGGACGCGGGATGAGCAGTTCTTC.

The J gene is TRBJ1-5, the V gene TRBV28; D is ambiguous. This CDR3 comprises 12 residues. The germline V and J ends were trimmed by 1 base and 6 bases, with 4 bases remaining between them. In germline, CDR1 is MDHEN, CDR2 SYDVKM. In DNA form, the CDR3 reads TGTGCCAGCAGTTTATATGGTCAGCCCCAGCATTTT. Translation gives CASSLYGQPQHF.

This clone has a handful of counts. The rearrangement joins TRBV10-3 to TRBJ2-7, with TRBD1 identical over 8 bases. The length of the CDR3 is 17 residues. Per germline, CDR1 ENHRY and CDR2 SYGVKD. J lost 2 bases, V lost 6 bases, and 15 bases had no gene match. DNA of the CDR3: TGTGCCATCAGCCCCACCGGTGGGCAGGGGGCGGCCTACGAGCAGTACTTC. This sequence encodes CAISPTGGQGAAYEQYF.

This chain connects TRBV15 to TRBJ2-5; 7 nucleotides align to TRBD1. This CDR3 contains 16 residues. The junction had 6 bases not matched to a gene; V was cut back by 0 bases and J by 2 bases. Per the germline V gene, CDR1 is LNHNV and CDR2 is YYDKDF (reference sequence). The DNA for the CDR3 is TGTGCCACCAGCAGAGAAGGGACAGCGCCTCAAGAGACCCAGTACTTC. Its protein product is CATSREGTAPQETQYF.

The rearrangement joins TRBV6-5 to TRBJ2-2; unclear D gene. Trimming removed 1 base at V and 7 bases at J, with 7 bases between. Germline CDR1 MNHEY, CDR2 SVGAGI. The CDR3 covers 13 residues. The CDR3 spells CASSYLGVGELFF. The CDR3 nucleotides are TGTGCCAGCAGTTACTTAGGAGTCGGGGAGCTGTTTTTT.

This chain uses TRBV27 with TRBJ2-1; 9 nucleotides match TRBD2. Per the germline V gene, CDR1 is MNHEY and CDR2 is SMNVEV (reference sequence). This CDR3 region has 19 residues. V shed 2 bases and J 8 bases; nucleotides not matched to a gene: 19. The CDR3 reads CASSLAPDWAGGRDDEQFF. As DNA, the CDR3 is TGTGCCAGCAGTTTAGCCCCCGACTGGGCGGGAGGGAGGGACGATGAGCAGTTCTTC.

This clone has a single count. This chain uses TRBV7-7 with TRBJ2-5; 7 positions agree with TRBD1. The germline CDR1 and CDR2 sequences are SSHAT and FNYEAQ (reference sequence). The CDR3 has 13 residues. With V trimmed by 6 bases and J by 4 bases, 5 bases remained unmatched. The CDR3 loop reads CASSSGTVETQYF. The CDR3 nucleotides read TGTGCCAGCAGTTCCGGGACAGTAGAGACCCAGTACTTC.

This chain connects TRBV29-1 to TRBJ1-2; D uncertain. Per germline, CDR1 SQVTM and CDR2 ANQGSEA. Trimming removed 7 bases from V and 0 bases from J, with 18 bases in between. This CDR3 is built from 15 residues. CDR3 nucleotide sequence: TGCAGCGATGCAAGCATCCGGCCCTCTAACTATGGCTACACCTTC. This sequence encodes CSDASIRPSNYGYTF.

The chain carries TRBV6-1 and TRBJ1-1, with D possibly TRBD1 on 5 matching bases. Germline values: CDR1 MNHNS, CDR2 SASEGT. V was pared by 2 bases and J by 2 bases, with 9 bases between. The CDR3 totals 14 residues. CDR3 DNA sequence: TGTGCCAGCAGTGAAAGGGGCGGTAACACTGAAGCTTTCTTT. Its protein product is CASSERGGNTEAFF.

The chain couples TRBV6-1 to TRBJ2-3; perhaps TRBD2 as D (6 bases). CDR1 is MNHNS and CDR2 is SASEGT in the germline V gene. The germline V and J ends were trimmed by 0 bases and 4 bases, with 14 bases remaining between them. This CDR3 has 16 amino acids. DNA for the CDR3: TGTGCCAGCAGTGAAGCGGGGGGTGGGAGCCCAGATACGCAGTATTTT. This sequence encodes CASSEAGGGSPDTQYF.

The chain has TRBV5-1 and TRBJ2-7; no firm D call. Germline V gene sequence: CDR1 SGHRS, CDR2 YFSETQ. The CDR3 has 11 residues. The germline V and J ends were trimmed by 0 bases and 5 bases, with 3 bases remaining between them. The CDR3 reads CASSLGDEQYF. The CDR3 bases are TGCGCCAGCAGCTTGGGAGACGAGCAGTACTTC. The variable domain in full, with the rest retrieved from reference TRBV5-1 and TRBJ2-7, is KAGVTQTPRYLIKTRGQQVTLSCSPISGHRSVSWYQQTPGQGLQFLFEYFSETQRNKGNFPGRFSGRQFSNSRSEMNVSTLELGDSALYLCASSLGDEQYFGPGTRLTVT.

CDR3 region: CASSESGPSGSNEQFF. The CDR3 nucleotides are TGCGCCAGCAGTGAGTCGGGGCCTAGCGGGAGCAATGAGCAGTTCTTC. This rearrangement joins TRBV10-2 to TRBJ2-1, with 10 bases identical to TRBD2. CDR3 length equals 16 residues. Trimming cost V 0 bases and J 6 bases; bases outside gene matches: 5. Germline CDR1 reads WSHSY; CDR2 reads SAAADI.

This chain connects TRBV7-2 to TRBJ2-7, with 13 positions matching TRBD2. V shed 2 bases and J 3 bases; nucleotides not matched to a gene: 7. CDR1 and CDR2 (germline): SGHTA, FQGNSA. This CDR3 spans 17 amino acids. The CDR3 DNA is TGTGCCAGCAGCTTAAGCCTTCGGACTAGCGGGGGCTACGAGCAGTACTTC. It specifies CASSLSLRTSGGYEQYF.

CDR3 sequence: CASIGSTDTQYF. The CDR3 bases are TGTGCCAGTATCGGTAGCACAGATACGCAGTATTTT. The chain couples TRBV19 to TRBJ2-3; D is unresolved. Germline V lookup: CDR1 LNHDA, CDR2 SQIVND (reference sequence). V was shortened by 7 bases and J by 0 bases, with 5 bases between the two germline ends. The CDR3 covers 12 residues.

The genes are TRBV7-2 and TRBJ1-1, with a tentative D call TRBD1 (5 bases). V gave up 5 bases and J gave up 3 bases, with 13 bases separating them. The CDR3 has 14 amino acids. CDR1 is SGHTA, CDR2 FQGNSA, per germline. This CDR3 is CASSQGVVDTEAFF. DNA of the CDR3: TGTGCCAGCAGCCAAGGGGTTGTGGACACTGAAGCTTTCTTT. Variable domain in full (rest from reference TRBV7-2 and TRBJ1-1): GAGVSQSPSNKVTEKGKDVELRCDPISGHTALYWYRQSLGQGLEFLIYFQGNSAPDKSGLPSDRFSAERTGGSVSTLTIQRTQQEDSAVYLCASSQGVVDTEAFFGQGTRLTVV.

This clone was observed a single time. The genes are TRBV5-6 and TRBJ1-1; maybe TRBD1 (5 bases). The CDR3 is 15 amino acids. The ends were cut back, 6 bases at V and 1 base at J, with 16 bases in the middle. Germline CDR1 reads SGHDT; CDR2 reads YYEEEE. CDR3 nucleotides: TGTGCCAGCAACACCCGTGGGGGGGAGAACACTGAAGCTTTCTTT. It translates to CASNTRGGENTEAFF.

This sequence joins TRBV5-4 and TRBJ2-5; 10 nucleotides agree with TRBD2. Germline CDR1 SGHNT, CDR2 YYREEE (reference sequence). V gave up 2 bases and J gave up 5 bases; unmatched junction bases: 6. This CDR3 has 15 residues. In nucleotides, the CDR3 is TGTGCCAGCAGCTTAAGGCTAGCGGGAGCTGAGACCCAGTACTTC. Translated: CASSLRLAGAETQYF.

A few counts support this clone. The rearrangement uses TRBV2 and TRBJ1-5, with D possibly being TRBD1 (5 bases). The CDR3 extends over 15 amino acids. CDR1 is SNHLY, CDR2 FYNNEI, per germline. V was trimmed by 8 bases and J by 1 base, leaving 15 bases between them. CDR3 in DNA: TGTGCCAGCTGTCTCAGGGAGACAAGCAATCAGCCCCAGCATTTT. This sequence encodes CASCLRETSNQPQHF.

The genes are TRBV25-1 and TRBJ2-3; weak D call: TRBD2 (5 bases). CDR3 length: 13 residues. V was shortened by 3 bases and J by 6 bases, with 10 bases between the two germline ends. The germline V gene has CDR1 MGHDK and CDR2 SYGVNS. The CDR3 DNA is TGTGCCAGCAGTGACCCTCCTAGCGATACGCAGTATTTT. Amino acid sequence: CASSDPPSDTQYF.

The V call is TRBV11-2, the J call TRBJ2-5, with D possibly being TRBD2 (5 bases). Judging by the DNA end, TRBJ2-7 fits better; the J call may be wrong. CDR3 length equals 16 residues. CDR1 is SGHAT and CDR2 is FQNNGV in the germline V gene. DNA for the CDR3: TGTGCCAGCAGCTTAGAGGCGGCCCTAGCCCCCTACGAGCAGTACTTC. Protein product: CASSLEAALAPYEQYF.

The J gene is TRBJ1-4, the V gene TRBV9, with D unresolved. Trimming took off 0 bases at V and 2 bases at J, with 11 bases between the two ends. The CDR3 runs 16 residues. The germline gives CDR1 SGDLS, CDR2 YYNGEE. The CDR3 region has the DNA TGTGCCAGCAGCGTAGCTTCGGGTGTGACTAATGAAAAACTGTTTTTT. Protein: CASSVASGVTNEKLFF.

CDR3: CASSQDLAGGGHNEQFF. CDR3 DNA sequence: TGTGCCAGCAGCCAAGATTTAGCGGGAGGGGGGCACAATGAGCAGTTCTTC. The chain has TRBV4-2 and TRBJ2-1; 11 bases align to TRBD2. The V gene's germline CDR1 is LGHNA and CDR2 YNFKEQ. The CDR3 is made up of 17 amino acids. Losses at the gene ends were 0 bases for V and 5 bases for J; bases not matched to a gene: 6.

This clone was seen a few times. The chain is built from TRBV7-8 and TRBJ2-2; 12 bases fit TRBD2. CDR3 size: 18 residues. The V gene's germline CDR1 is SGHVS and CDR2 FQNEAQ. J gave up 4 bases and V 3 bases, and 9 bases lay outside the gene matches. The CDR3 is CASSLVGLAGSGTGELFF. The CDR3 DNA reads as TGTGCCAGCAGCTTGGTAGGACTAGCGGGATCGGGCACCGGGGAGCTGTTTTTT.

The chain uses TRBV4-1 and TRBJ1-1; 9 nucleotides align to TRBD1. V shed 4 bases, J shed 1 base, and the junction held 19 bases outside the gene matches. Germline V gene data show CDR1 as MGHRA and CDR2 as YSYEKL. The CDR3 has 20 amino acids. The CDR3 DNA sequence: TGCGCCAGCAGCCTTCGAGAACAGGGGGCGCGAAGCGGGCCGAACACTGAAGCTTTCTTT. This sequence encodes CASSLREQGARSGPNTEAFF.

V gene TRBV4-1 combines with J gene TRBJ2-1; D not resolved. Looked up from germline, CDR1 is MGHRA and CDR2 is YSYEKL. With 1 base removed from V and 6 bases from J, the gap between germline ends came to 7 bases. The CDR3 is 13 amino acids. CDR3 DNA sequence: TGCGCCAGCAGCCAAGGAGTGGGCAATGAGCAGTTCTTC. This gives the protein CASSQGVGNEQFF.

This clone has just a few counts. This chain uses TRBV18 with TRBJ1-5; no firm D call. Trimming removed 2 bases from V and 12 bases from J, with 14 bases in between. The CDR3 sequence is 13 residues long. Germline values: CDR1 KGHSH, CDR2 LQKENI. The CDR3 DNA sequence: TGTGCCAGCTCACCATCCAGTGCCAAGGGCCAGCATTTT. Protein product: CASSPSSAKGQHF.

The chain is built from TRBV7-2 and TRBJ2-5; 9 bases match TRBD2. With 2 bases clipped from V and 5 bases from J, the junction kept 3 bases outside the gene matches. Germline CDR1 and CDR2: SGHTA and FQGNSA. This CDR3 is 14 amino acids long. CDR3 sequence (DNA): TGTGCCAGCAGCTTATATCTAGCGGGGGAGACCCAGTACTTC. Its protein is CASSLYLAGETQYF.